This passage covers 17 T cell receptor beta chains from one sample sequenced in a study of neurological immune-mediated disorders (dated by TCRdb to about 2019). The library was built by means of 5' RACE. The listed sequencing device is Illumina HiSeq 2500. TCRdb ran its own pipeline on the public reads, namely fastp trimming at Q25 and MiXCR clone calling, and kept in-frame beta chains. Records with the same CDR3 protein are collapsed into one entry carrying the most frequent genes and DNA. The sample contains about 48,000 distinct CDR3 sequences, 1.9% of them found a single time. The leading ten clones occupy 2.2% of the sample. What was sequenced was PBMCs. These receptors were collected from a woman aged 35 to 49 with multiple sclerosis.

This clonotype was seen many times. The chain links TRBV4-1 to TRBJ1-2; D possibly corresponds to TRBD1 (5 bases). V was pared by 1 base and J by 7 bases, with 16 bases between. The CDR3 extends over 15 amino acids. The germline gives CDR1 MGHRA, CDR2 YSYEKL. The CDR3 DNA reads TGCGCCAGCAGCCAAGTTTCTGCGGACAAAGGTGGCTACACCTTC. Translated: CASSQVSADKGGYTF.

This clonotype has a handful of counts. CDR3 sequence: CASSVGLFLYEQYF. The CDR3 DNA sequence: TGTGCCAGCAGTGTGGGACTATTCCTCTACGAGCAGTACTTC. The V call is TRBV6-1, the J call TRBJ2-7; 7 bases map to TRBD2. In germline, CDR1 is MNHNS, CDR2 SASEGT. V lost 4 bases and J lost 3; bases outside the gene matches: 6. This CDR3 comprises 14 residues.

This clonotype was detected ten times or more. The chain uses TRBV20-1 and TRBJ2-3; D possibly corresponds to TRBD2 (6 bases). Germline V lookup: CDR1 DFQATT, CDR2 SNEGSKA (reference sequence). This CDR3 has 14 amino acids. The CDR3 DNA sequence: TGCAGCGCCCCCTACGGGGGTGTGACAGATACGCAGTATTTT. Protein: CSAPYGGVTDTQYF.

This clonotype was detected only a few times. This sequence joins TRBV20-1 and TRBJ2-1; possibly TRBD2 for D (6 bases). V dropped 1 base and J dropped 9 bases, with 13 bases sitting between them. Germline CDR1 is DFQATT and CDR2 is SNEGSKA (reference sequence). The CDR3 loop spans 13 amino acids. The CDR3 DNA reads as TGCAGTGCTAGAGGGGGAGGATCGGGTGAGCAGTTCTTC. Encoded protein: CSARGGGSGEQFF.

This clonotype came up many times. This sequence joins TRBV20-1 and TRBJ2-7, with TRBD1 matching over 9 bases. CDR1 DFQATT and CDR2 SNEGSKA come from the germline V gene (reference sequence). The V gene end was trimmed by 6 bases and the J gene end by 3 bases; junction bases not matched to a gene: 3. This CDR3 is 12 amino acids long. CDR3 in DNA: TGCAGTGCGAGGGGACAGGGCTACGAGCAGTACTTC. Translated: CSARGQGYEQYF.

This clonotype has ten or more counts. V and J are TRBV20-1 and TRBJ2-7, with 7 bases aligning to TRBD2. V was pared by 1 base and J by 4 bases, with 13 bases of the junction left unmatched. The CDR3 is made up of 16 amino acids. Germline V gene data show CDR1 as DFQATT and CDR2 as SNEGSKA (reference sequence). The CDR3 sequence: CSARARSGGGPYEQYF. The CDR3 DNA follows: TGCAGTGCTAGAGCGCGGAGCGGCGGGGGTCCATACGAGCAGTACTTC.

This clonotype was counted at least ten times. The chain links TRBV20-1 to TRBJ2-5; possibly TRBD2 for D (6 bases). The CDR3 is 14 residues long. V gave up 0 bases and J gave up 4 bases, with 12 bases separating them. The germline gives CDR1 DFQATT, CDR2 SNEGSKA (reference sequence). CDR3 in DNA: TGCAGTGCTAGAGATGGCGGGGATAGAGAGACCCAGTACTTC. It is translated as CSARDGGDRETQYF.

The table lists this clonotype with many counts. V and J are TRBV5-1 and TRBJ1-2; D ambiguous. This CDR3 contains 14 residues. Germline lookup yields CDR1 SGHRS and CDR2 YFSETQ. Trimming removed 0 bases at V and 7 bases at J, with 13 bases between. The CDR3 spells CASSLAVSIGGYTF. CDR3 nucleotides: TGCGCCAGCAGCTTGGCCGTGTCTATAGGTGGCTACACCTTC.

This clonotype appeared many times. V is TRBV6-6 and J is TRBJ1-6; possible D gene TRBD1, 5 bases. This CDR3 comprises 17 residues. The V end lost 7 bases, the J end lost 5 bases, and 21 bases lay between the germline ends. From germline, CDR1 is MNHNY and CDR2 SVGAGI (reference sequence). The CDR3 nucleotides are TGTGCCAGCACCGAAGACAGCCTAACCGTAAATAATTCACCCCTCCACTTT. Protein: CASTEDSLTVNNSPLHF.

This clonotype appeared many times. The V and J genes are TRBV6-6 and TRBJ2-7; D is ambiguous. Germline CDR1 MNHNY, CDR2 SVGAGI (reference sequence). Trimming took 2 bases from V and 1 from J, leaving 12 bases between them. The CDR3 contains 15 residues. The CDR3, as DNA: TGTGCCAGCAGTTACGCGGTAGGGATATCCTACGAGCAGTACTTC. The encoded protein is CASSYAVGISYEQYF.

The sample holds many counts of this clonotype. The chain recombines TRBV12-3 or TRBV12-4 with TRBJ1-2; D might be TRBD1 (5 bases). The V end lost 4 bases, the J end lost 2 bases, and 11 bases lay between the germline ends. The CDR3 spans 14 residues. The CDR3 here is CASSSSTANYGYTF. The CDR3 coding sequence is TGTGCCAGCAGTTCCTCGACAGCGAACTATGGCTACACCTTC.

There are a few counts of this clonotype. The rearrangement links TRBV4-1 to TRBJ1-2; a weak D match, TRBD1 (6 bases). The CDR3 loop spans 15 amino acids. Germline CDR1 reads MGHRA; CDR2 reads YSYEKL. V lost 3 bases to trimming and J lost 8 bases, with 19 bases between them. The DNA for the CDR3 is TGCGCCAGCAGCCATATGGAGGCCAGGGGAAGCGGCTACACCTTC. This sequence encodes CASSHMEARGSGYTF.

This clonotype was seen many times. This chain joins TRBV6-5 and TRBJ2-2; the match to TRBD1 covers 7 bases. The CDR3 contains 16 residues. Germline V CDR1 and CDR2: MNHEY, SVGAGI. Losses at the gene ends were 5 bases for V and 0 bases for J; bases not matched to a gene: 6. The CDR3 coding sequence is TGTGCCAGCAGTAGCCGACAGGGTTCGAACACCGGGGAGCTGTTTTTT. Its protein is CASSSRQGSNTGELFF.

This clonotype was seen ten or more times. This sequence joins TRBV5-1 and TRBJ1-1; no clear D gene. Trimming pared 2 bases from V and 0 bases from J, leaving 11 bases between. This CDR3 comprises 15 residues. Germline V gene lookup returns CDR1 SGHRS and CDR2 YFSETQ. CDR3 DNA sequence: TGCGCCAGCAGCTTTGTGAGTCCATTGAACACTGAAGCTTTCTTT. The encoded protein is CASSFVSPLNTEAFF.

This clonotype was recorded many times. The rearrangement links TRBV3-1 to TRBJ1-5, with D hard to call. Germline V gives CDR1 LGHDT, CDR2 YNNKEL (reference sequence). The CDR3 runs 15 residues. V was trimmed by 1 base and J by 0 bases, leaving 7 bases between them. CDR3 in amino acids: CASSQGLDSNQPQHF. The DNA for the CDR3 is TGTGCCAGCAGCCAAGGTTTAGATAGCAATCAGCCCCAGCATTTT.

This clonotype was found many times. The chain combines TRBV7-3 with TRBJ2-5; 7 bases match TRBD2. Unmatched junction bases numbered 14, after V lost 5 bases and J lost 5 bases. Germline V lookup: CDR1 SGHTA, CDR2 FQGTGA. CDR3 length: 16 amino acids. CDR3 loop: CASSPRGRGEAETQYF. The CDR3, as DNA: TGTGCCAGCAGCCCGCGAGGGAGGGGCGAGGCGGAGACCCAGTACTTC.

This clonotype was detected many times. The J gene is TRBJ2-1, the V gene TRBV5-1, with 8 nucleotides matching TRBD2. In germline, CDR1 is SGHRS, CDR2 YFSETQ. The CDR3 covers 16 residues. The trim removed 4 bases at V and 0 bases at J, leaving 6 bases unmatched. In DNA, the CDR3 is TGCGCCAGCAGCGTCGAGCGGGGGAGCTCCTACAATGAGCAGTTCTTC. It yields the protein CASSVERGSSYNEQFF.